This TCR beta chain was captured by sequencing in a study of control samples from healthy donors and cancer patients. Sequenced by immunoSEQ multiplex PCR; TCRdb stores in-frame clones only, minus some. This sample carries about 58,000 clones, 70% to 90% of them seen once, and the ten largest clones take approximately 12%. The CDR3 loop spans 15 amino acids. Germline V gene lookup returns CDR1 MNHNS and CDR2 SASEGT. The V end lost 2 bases, the J end lost 6 bases, and 16 bases lay between the germline ends. The sequence derives from a woman aged 55-70 years with lung cancer. The sample consisted of PBMCs. The rearrangement links TRBV6-1 to TRBJ1-2; D possibly corresponds to TRBD1 (5 bases). CDR3 amino acids: CASSELTGTRDGYTF. The CDR3 DNA sequence: TGTGCCAGCAGTGAACTGACCGGGACCCGAGATGGCTACACCTTC.